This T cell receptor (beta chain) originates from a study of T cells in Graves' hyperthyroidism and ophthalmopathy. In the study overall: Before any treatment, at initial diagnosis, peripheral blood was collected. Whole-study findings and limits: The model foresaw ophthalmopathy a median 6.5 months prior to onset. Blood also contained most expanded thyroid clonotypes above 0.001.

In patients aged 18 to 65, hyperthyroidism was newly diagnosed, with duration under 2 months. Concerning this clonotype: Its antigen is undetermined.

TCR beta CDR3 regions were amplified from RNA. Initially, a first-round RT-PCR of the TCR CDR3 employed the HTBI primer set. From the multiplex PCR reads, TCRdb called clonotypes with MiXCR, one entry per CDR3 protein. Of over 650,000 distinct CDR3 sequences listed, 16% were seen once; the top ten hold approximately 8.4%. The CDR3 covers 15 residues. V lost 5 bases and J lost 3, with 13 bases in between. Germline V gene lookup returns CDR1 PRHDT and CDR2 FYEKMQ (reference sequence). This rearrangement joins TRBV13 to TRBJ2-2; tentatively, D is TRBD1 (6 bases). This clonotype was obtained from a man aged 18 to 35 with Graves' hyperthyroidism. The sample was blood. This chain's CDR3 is CASSANRADTGELFF. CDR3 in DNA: TGTGCCAGCAGCGCCAACAGGGCGGACACCGGGGAGCTGTTTTTT.